The 14 T cell receptor beta chains presented below share a single source sample, sequenced in a study of cytomegalovirus exposure and HLA in healthy donors. The table came from immunoSEQ multiplex PCR; TCRdb's copy has only in-frame clones and leaves some out. The data contain 250,000 to 400,000 clones, approximately 91% of them seen just once; the ten biggest clones take up about 0.96%. The sample comprised PBMCs. The receptor set was obtained from a man aged 25-45 years in good health and CMV-seronegative.

The CDR3 nucleotides read TGTGCCACCAGCAGCGGGACACCTTCCTACGAGCAGTACTTC. Translation gives CATSSGTPSYEQYF. The chain carries TRBV15 and TRBJ2-7; D might be TRBD1 (6 bases). The CDR3 is made up of 14 amino acids. Germline-derived CDR1 and CDR2 are LNHNV and YYDKDF (reference sequence). The germline V and J ends were trimmed by 3 bases and 1 base, with 10 bases remaining between them.

The genes are TRBV18 and TRBJ2-7; the match to TRBD1 covers 7 bases. This CDR3 contains 14 residues. The V gene end was trimmed by 6 bases and the J gene end by 0 bases; junction bases not matched to a gene: 5. Germline loops: CDR1 KGHSH, CDR2 LQKENI. The CDR3 region is CASSRGDSSYEQYF. Here the CDR3 DNA reads TGTGCCAGCTCGCGAGGGGACAGCTCCTACGAGCAGTACTTC. Filled out from reference TRBV18 and TRBJ2-7, the complete variable domain reads NAGVMQNPRHLVRRRGQEARLRCSPMKGHSHVYWYRQLPEEGLKFMVYLQKENIIDESGMPKERFSAEFPKEGPSILRIQQVVRGDSAAYFCASSRGDSSYEQYFGPGTRLTVT.

This clone was recorded only once. The chain carries TRBV6-5 and TRBJ2-1; TRBD1 matches 10 bases. Germline V gene data show CDR1 as MNHEY and CDR2 as SVGAGI. V lost 6 bases, J lost 3 bases, and 5 bases stayed unmatched. The CDR3 is 15 residues long. The CDR3 DNA sequence: TGTGCCAGCAGCACGGACAGGGGGGGCTACAATGAGCAGTTCTTC. This codes for CASSTDRGGYNEQFF.

The chain carries TRBV19 and TRBJ2-7; a possible D gene is TRBD2 (6 bases). Germline CDR1 LNHDA, CDR2 SQIVND (reference sequence). The CDR3 has 14 amino acids. Deletions cut 6 bases from V and 2 bases from J, with 14 bases between. The CDR3 nucleotides read TGTGCCAGTAGCAGTGGCGGGATCCCCTACGAGCAGTACTTC. It yields the protein CASSSGGIPYEQYF.

V is TRBV18 and J is TRBJ1-2, with TRBD1 matching over 9 bases. The germline V gene has CDR1 KGHSH and CDR2 LQKENI. The CDR3 has 13 residues. Germline trimming cut 6 bases from V and 8 bases from J; bases unmatched to any gene: 7. CDR3 DNA sequence: TGTGCCAGCTCTACTGGACAGGGGAAGGGCTACACCTTC. This translates into CASSTGQGKGYTF.

The chain employs TRBV4-1 and TRBJ1-3; possible D gene TRBD1, 6 bases. Germline lookup yields CDR1 MGHRA and CDR2 YSYEKL. This CDR3 contains 17 residues. Trimming stripped 0 bases from V and 0 bases from J, with 12 bases between. The CDR3 DNA is TGCGCCAGCAGCCAAGATGACAGGATTTACTCTGGAAACACCATATATTTT. Translated: CASSQDDRIYSGNTIYF.

The chain joins TRBV7-2 to TRBJ2-7, with 7 bases identical to TRBD1. CDR1 is SGHTA and CDR2 is FQGNSA in the germline V gene. V gave up 5 bases and J gave up 3 bases; unmatched junction bases: 4. The CDR3 loop spans 13 amino acids. The DNA for the CDR3 is TGTGCCAGCAGCCGGGACAGCAACTACGAGCAGTACTTC. Encoded protein: CASSRDSNYEQYF.

V and J are TRBV18 and TRBJ1-6; the match to TRBD1 covers 9 bases. There are 15 residues in the CDR3. CDR1 is KGHSH and CDR2 is LQKENI in the germline V gene. V was clipped by 4 bases and J by 7 bases; unmatched bases: 5. CDR3 sequence (DNA): TGTGCCAGCTCACTGGGGACAGGGATAAATTCACCCCTCCACTTT. It is translated as CASSLGTGINSPLHF.

The chain is built from TRBV5-6 and TRBJ2-7; a possible D gene is TRBD2 (5 bases). The CDR3 sequence is 16 residues long. V lost 1 base and J lost 5, with 19 bases in between. CDR1 SGHDT and CDR2 YYEEEE come from the germline V gene. The CDR3 bases are TGTGCCAGCAGCTTGTTGCAGGAAAGGCTTAGCGACGAGCAGTACTTC. Translation gives CASSLLQERLSDEQYF.

The chain recombines TRBV12-5 with TRBJ2-5; tentative D call: TRBD1 (5 bases). Germline CDR1 is LGHNT and CDR2 is FRNRAP. Trimming cost V 1 base and J 1 base, with 13 bases left between them. This CDR3 region has 16 residues. CDR3 protein: CASGLEIPRVQETQYF. In DNA form, the CDR3 reads TGTGCTAGTGGTTTGGAAATACCCAGGGTCCAAGAGACCCAGTACTTC.

J is TRBJ2-3 and V is TRBV5-6, with 8 bases aligning to TRBD2. V lost 4 bases and J lost 1; bases outside the gene matches: 2. CDR1 is SGHDT, CDR2 YYEEEE, per germline. This CDR3 region has 14 residues. For the CDR3, the DNA is TGTGCCAGCAGCCGGCGGGGGGGCACAGATACGCAGTATTTT. This translates into CASSRRGGTDTQYF.

J is TRBJ1-2 and V is TRBV5-1; 12 nucleotides align to TRBD1. CDR1 is SGHRS and CDR2 is YFSETQ in the germline V gene. This CDR3 contains 15 residues. Unmatched junction bases numbered 7, after V lost 4 bases and J lost 6 bases. The CDR3 loop reads CASSPGTGGINGYTF. CDR3 DNA: TGCGCCAGCAGCCCCGGGACAGGGGGCATCAATGGCTACACCTTC.

The gene calls are TRBV11-3 and TRBJ1-5, with D tentatively TRBD1 (6 bases). CDR3 length: 16 amino acids. CDR1 and CDR2 from the germline V gene are SGHNT and YENEEA. Trimming removed 1 base at V and 5 bases at J, with 15 bases between. CDR3 sequence: CASSLGAPGDYQPQHF. In DNA form, the CDR3 reads TGTGCCAGCAGCTTAGGAGCTCCAGGGGATTATCAGCCCCAGCATTTT. Complete variable domain (other parts from reference TRBV11-3 and TRBJ1-5): EAGVVQSPRYKIIEKKQPVAFWCNPISGHNTLYWYLQNLGQGPELLIRYENEEAVDDSQLPKDRFSAERLKGVDSTLKIQPAELGDSAVYLCASSLGAPGDYQPQHFGDGTRLSIL.

Only a few counts were recorded for this clone. V gene TRBV11-1 combines with J gene TRBJ1-6; unclear D gene. CDR3 length: 11 amino acids. Trimming left V 6 bases short and J 7 bases short, with 4 bases between. The germline V gene encodes CDR1 SGHAT and CDR2 FQDESV (reference sequence). The CDR3 DNA sequence: TGTGCCAGCAGACAGAATTCACCCCTCCACTTT. Translating gives CASRQNSPLHF.